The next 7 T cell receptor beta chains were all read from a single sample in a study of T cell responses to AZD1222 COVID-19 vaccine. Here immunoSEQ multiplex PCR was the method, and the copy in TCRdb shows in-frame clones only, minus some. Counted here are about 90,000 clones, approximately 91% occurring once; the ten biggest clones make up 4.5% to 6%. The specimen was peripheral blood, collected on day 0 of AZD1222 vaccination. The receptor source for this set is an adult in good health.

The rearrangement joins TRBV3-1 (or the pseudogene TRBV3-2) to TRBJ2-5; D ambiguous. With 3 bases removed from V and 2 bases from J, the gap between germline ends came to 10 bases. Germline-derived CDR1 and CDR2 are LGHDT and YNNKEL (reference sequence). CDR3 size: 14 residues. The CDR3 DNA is TGTGCCAGCAGCCATGACGGCAGTCAAGAGACCCAGTACTTC. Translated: CASSHDGSQETQYF.

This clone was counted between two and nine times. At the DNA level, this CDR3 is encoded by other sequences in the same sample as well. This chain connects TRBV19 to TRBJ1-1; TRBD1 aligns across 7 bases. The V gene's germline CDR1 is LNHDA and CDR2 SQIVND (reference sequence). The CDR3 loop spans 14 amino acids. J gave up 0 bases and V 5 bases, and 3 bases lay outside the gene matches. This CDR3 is CASSRDRVNTEAFF. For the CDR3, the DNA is TGTGCCAGTAGTCGCGACAGGGTGAACACTGAAGCTTTCTTT.

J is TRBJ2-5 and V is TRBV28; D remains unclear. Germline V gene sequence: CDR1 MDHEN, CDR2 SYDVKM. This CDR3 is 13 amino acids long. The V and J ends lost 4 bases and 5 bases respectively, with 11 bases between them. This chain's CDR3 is CASSYPLRETQYF. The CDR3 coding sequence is TGTGCCAGCAGTTATCCCCTCAGGGAGACCCAGTACTTC.

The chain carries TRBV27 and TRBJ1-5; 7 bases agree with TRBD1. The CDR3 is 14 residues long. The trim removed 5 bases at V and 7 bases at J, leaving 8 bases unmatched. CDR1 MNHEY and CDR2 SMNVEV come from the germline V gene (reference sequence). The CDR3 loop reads CASSTRGGMQPQHF. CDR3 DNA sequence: TGTGCCAGCAGTACCAGGGGGGGCATGCAGCCCCAGCATTTT.

The CDR3: CSVAWDYEKLFF. The CDR3, as DNA: TGCAGCGTTGCTTGGGACTATGAAAAACTGTTTTTT. V and J are TRBV29-1 and TRBJ1-4, with D tentatively TRBD1 (5 bases). CDR1 and CDR2 (germline): SQVTM, ANQGSEA. Trimming left V 4 bases short and J 6 bases short, with 9 bases between. The CDR3 consists of 12 residues.

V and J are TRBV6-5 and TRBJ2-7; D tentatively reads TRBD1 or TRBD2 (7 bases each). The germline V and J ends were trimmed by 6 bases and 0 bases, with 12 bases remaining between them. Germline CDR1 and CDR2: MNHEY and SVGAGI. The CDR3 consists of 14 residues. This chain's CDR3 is CASSGRTGSYEQYF. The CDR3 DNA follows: TGTGCCAGCAGCGGGAGGACAGGCTCCTACGAGCAGTACTTC.

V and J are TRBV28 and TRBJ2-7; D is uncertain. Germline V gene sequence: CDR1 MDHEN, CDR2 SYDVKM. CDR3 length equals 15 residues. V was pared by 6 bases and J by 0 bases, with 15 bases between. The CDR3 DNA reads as TGTGCCAGCAGGGTAGGGATCCCAAGCTCCTACGAGCAGTACTTC. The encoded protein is CASRVGIPSSYEQYF.